Below are 28 T cell receptor beta chains sequenced from a single sample in a study of blood T cells in healthy people across ages. A second PCR, run for roughly 7 to 12 cycles, used a sample-barcoded 5' primer plus a J-beta primer mix. TCRdb re-analysed the 5' RACE reads in MiXCR, keeping a single row per CDR3 protein. The repertoire holds 750,000 to 1,000,000 distinct CDR3 sequences, with about 27% as singletons. This sample was also put to use in a study of T cells of mothers and their children.

Sequencing was carried out using blood. The receptors stem from a middle-aged woman in good health.

The table lists this clonotype with many counts. The rearrangement joins TRBV20-1 to TRBJ2-1; D may match TRBD1 or TRBD2 (5 bases each). Germline CDR1 is DFQATT and CDR2 is SNEGSKA (reference sequence). CDR3 length equals 15 residues. With 5 bases removed from V and 1 base from J, the gap between germline ends came to 15 bases. The chain's CDR3 is CSAPGPGGSYNEQFF. The CDR3 DNA reads TGCAGTGCTCCGGGACCCGGTGGATCCTACAATGAGCAGTTCTTC.

On this clonotype itself: A read error may account for a junction end that differs from germline. This sequence joins TRBV3-1 and TRBJ1-3, with 8 bases fitting TRBD1. The CDR3 runs 15 residues. Germline CDR1 reads LGHDT; CDR2 reads YNNKEL (reference sequence). The CDR3 coding sequence is TGTGCCAGCAGCTCTTCCGGGACAGGCTTTAACACCACATATTTT. Protein sequence: CASSSSGTGFNTTYF.

Note on this clonotype: The junction departs from the called germline gene at one end, perhaps through a read error. J is TRBJ2-5 and V is TRBV27; 8 bases line up with TRBD2. This CDR3 has 14 residues. CDR1 is MNHEY and CDR2 is SMNVEV in the germline V gene (reference sequence). This chain's CDR3 is CAGSLSGGGETQYF. DNA for the CDR3: TGTGCCGGCAGTTTATCGGGAGGGGGAGAGACCCAGTACTTC.

To note about this clonotype: One base away lies a much larger clone, so this may be a sequencing read error. V usage is TRBV9 and J usage is TRBJ2-5; perhaps TRBD2 as D (6 bases). The CDR3 has 16 amino acids. Looked up from germline, CDR1 is SGDLS and CDR2 is YYNGEE. CDR3 sequence (DNA): TGTACCAGCAGCATCCGCGCGGGGAGAAGCCAAGAGACCCAGTACTTC. Translation gives CTSSIRAGRSQETQYF.

This clonotype was counted many times. The gene calls are TRBV19 and TRBJ1-2; 8 bases align to TRBD1. V was clipped by 5 bases and J by 2 bases; unmatched bases: 7. Germline V gene data show CDR1 as LNHDA and CDR2 as SQIVND (reference sequence). CDR3 length equals 15 residues. The CDR3 protein is CASSEQTGVNYGYTF. The CDR3 DNA follows: TGTGCCAGTAGTGAACAGACAGGGGTCAACTATGGCTACACCTTC.

V and J are TRBV5-1 and TRBJ1-1, with TRBD1 as a possible D gene (6 bases). Trimming left V 2 bases short and J 6 bases short, with 11 bases between. The CDR3 has 13 amino acids. CDR1 SGHRS and CDR2 YFSETQ come from the germline V gene. For the CDR3, the DNA is TGCGCCAGCAGCTTCACAGGGACACCTGAAGCTTTCTTT. It specifies CASSFTGTPEAFF.

The CDR3 DNA sequence: TGTGCCAGCAGTTTAGGGCTGAGCATGAACACTGAAGCTTTCTTT. Amino acid sequence: CASSLGLSMNTEAFF. The chain couples TRBV12-3 or TRBV12-4 to TRBJ1-1; D remains unclear. This CDR3 comprises 15 residues. The V and J ends lost 1 base and 0 bases respectively, with 9 bases between them.

On this clonotype: The DNA is omitted, as the CDR3 cannot be located on it reliably, and the CDR3 follows TCRdb's listing. The V call is TRBV29-1, the J call TRBJ1-2; the D call in the table, TRBD1, was not verified against the DNA. From germline, CDR1 is SQVTM and CDR2 ANQGSEA. 14 amino acids form the CDR3, both terminal residues included. The CDR3 reads CSVDRGRTDYGCTF.

This clonotype came up many times. This may stem from a read error, because a much larger clone lies one nucleotide away. For the CDR3, the DNA is TGTGCCAGCAGTGAACCAGGGTTAGGGGGCAATGAGCAGTTCTTC. Protein: CASSEPGLGGNEQFF. The chain has TRBV2 and TRBJ2-1; maybe TRBD1 (6 bases). Germline V lookup: CDR1 SNHLY, CDR2 FYNNEI. This CDR3 region has 15 residues. V gave up 2 bases and J gave up 6 bases, with 14 bases separating them.

This sequence joins TRBV6-5 and TRBJ2-7, with TRBD1 identical over 8 bases. This CDR3 contains 18 residues. Germline V gene data show CDR1 as MNHEY and CDR2 as SVGAGI. Trimming removed 0 bases from V and 4 bases from J; junction bases left unmatched: 14. The CDR3 sequence is CASSYSGDGTGQSYEQYF. The DNA of the CDR3 is TGTGCCAGCAGTTACTCGGGGGATGGGACAGGCCAGAGTTACGAGCAGTACTTC.

The chain has TRBV28 and TRBJ1-6; D not certain. Per the germline V gene, CDR1 is MDHEN and CDR2 is SYDVKM. The length of the CDR3 is 16 residues. V was trimmed by 3 bases and J by 5 bases, leaving 14 bases between them. The CDR3 region is CASSFGGVVDNSPLHF. The CDR3 DNA follows: TGTGCCAGCAGTTTCGGCGGTGTTGTCGATAATTCACCCCTCCACTTT.

This clonotype was observed a handful of times. The J gene is TRBJ2-4, the V gene TRBV6-1, with unresolved D. The germline gives CDR1 MNHNS, CDR2 SASEGT. V was clipped by 7 bases and J by 0 bases, with 13 bases between them. The CDR3 covers 15 residues. Here the CDR3 DNA reads TGTGCCAGCACCTCCGATGGGATAGCCAAAAACATTCAGTACTTC. Its translation: CASTSDGIAKNIQYF.

At least ten counts were recorded for this clonotype. V is TRBV7-2 and J is TRBJ2-7; 7 positions agree with TRBD1. Germline V gene data show CDR1 as SGHTA and CDR2 as FQGNSA. The CDR3 is 17 residues long. V lost 1 base and J lost 5; bases outside the gene matches: 14. CDR3 coding DNA: TGTGCCAGCAGCTTAGGTCCTCCGTACAGGGGCTTAAACGAGCAGTACTTC. Translated: CASSLGPPYRGLNEQYF.

There are many counts of this clonotype. J is TRBJ2-7 and V is TRBV7-2, with D possibly TRBD2 on 5 matching bases. The CDR3 runs to 15 residues. Germline CDR1 reads SGHTA; CDR2 reads FQGNSA. Trimming shortened V by 4 bases and J by 0 bases, and 13 bases separated the two germline ends. CDR3 nucleotides: TGTGCCAGCAGCTCCTCTGACTACCGCTCCTACGAGCAGTACTTC. Encoded protein: CASSSSDYRSYEQYF. The complete variable domain, with remaining parts taken from reference TRBV7-2 and TRBJ2-7, reads GAGVSQSPSNKVTEKGKDVELRCDPISGHTALYWYRQSLGQGLEFLIYFQGNSAPDKSGLPSDRFSAERTGGSVSTLTIQRTQQEDSAVYLCASSSSDYRSYEQYFGPGTRLTVT.

With respect to this clonotype: Given a much more abundant clone one base away, this may be a read error. The J gene is TRBJ2-7, the V gene TRBV12-3 or TRBV12-4, with D tentatively TRBD1 or TRBD2 (6 bases each). CDR3 length: 14 residues. V was cut by 6 bases and J by 2 bases, with 14 bases left in between. CDR3 sequence: CASSGGQPAYEQYF. CDR3 DNA: TGTGCCAGCAGCGGGGGACAACCTGCCTACGAGCAGTACTTC.

V and J are TRBV6-2 or TRBV6-3 and TRBJ1-1; TRBD1 matches at 7 bases. Germline CDR1 reads MNHEY; CDR2 reads SVGEGT. With 2 bases clipped from V and 2 bases from J, the junction kept 11 bases outside the gene matches. The CDR3 has 17 amino acids. CDR3 residues: CASSYDRAGYFNTEAFF. The DNA for the CDR3 is TGTGCCAGCAGTTACGACAGGGCTGGGTACTTCAACACTGAAGCTTTCTTT.

About this clonotype itself: Given a much more abundant clone one base away, this may be a read error. The gene calls are TRBV24-1 and TRBJ2-1; D unresolved. Germline CDR1 reads KGHDR; CDR2 reads SFDVKD. There are 15 residues in the CDR3. The CDR3 sequence is CAASDPQDLRDEQFF. The DNA for the CDR3 is TGTGCCGCCAGTGACCCTCAGGACCTTCGGGATGAGCAGTTCTTC.

J is TRBJ2-3 and V is TRBV4-2; 11 bases align to TRBD2. This CDR3 region has 16 residues. Germline-derived CDR1 and CDR2 are LGHNA and YNFKEQ. V lost 4 bases and J lost 6; bases outside the gene matches: 9. The CDR3 bases are TGTGCCAGCAGCCGGTCATCGACTAGCGGGGAGGATACGCAGTATTTT. The encoded protein is CASSRSSTSGEDTQYF.

This clonotype came up a few times. V and J are TRBV12-3 or TRBV12-4 and TRBJ2-5; 11 nucleotides line up with TRBD2. This CDR3 contains 16 residues. With 5 bases clipped from V and 4 bases from J, the junction kept 9 bases outside the gene matches. The CDR3 DNA sequence: TGTGCCAGCAGTCAAATTAGCGGGGGGGCCCCAGAGACCCAGTACTTC. It codes for CASSQISGGAPETQYF.

V and J are TRBV6-2 or TRBV6-3 and TRBJ2-3, with D perhaps TRBD1 (5 bases). The CDR3 has 15 residues. Germline CDR1 and CDR2: MNHEY and SVGEGT. V was clipped by 5 bases and J by 1 base, with 13 bases between them. The CDR3 sequence: CASSPQGFGTDTQYF. The DNA for the CDR3 is TGTGCCAGCAGTCCTCAGGGATTTGGCACAGATACGCAGTATTTT.

This clonotype showed up just a few times. The genes are TRBV28 and TRBJ1-2; no clear D. The length of the CDR3 is 13 residues. Trimming left V 10 bases short and J 3 bases short, with 15 bases between. Looked up from germline, CDR1 is MDHEN and CDR2 is SYDVKM. CDR3 sequence (DNA): TGTGCCACCACTCTCCCGGCAGACTATGGCTACACCTTC. Translated: CATTLPADYGYTF.

This chain links TRBV3-1 with TRBJ2-7, with D possibly matching TRBD2 (6 bases). V lost 3 bases to trimming and J lost 0 bases, with 12 bases between them. The CDR3 runs to 15 residues. Germline CDR1 and CDR2: LGHDT and YNNKEL (reference sequence). The CDR3 region is CASSHSGRFSYEQYF. The DNA for the CDR3 is TGTGCCAGCAGCCATAGCGGACGATTCTCCTACGAGCAGTACTTC.

This chain connects TRBV20-1 to TRBJ1-2; D is undetermined. This CDR3 is 13 amino acids long. Trimming shortened V by 0 bases and J by 2 bases, and 7 bases separated the two germline ends. Per germline, CDR1 DFQATT and CDR2 SNEGSKA (reference sequence). CDR3: CSAREEGNYGYTF. In DNA, the CDR3 is TGCAGTGCTAGAGAAGAGGGCAACTATGGCTACACCTTC.

As concerns this clonotype: The germline gene is not matched at one end of the junction; a read error may be the cause. J is TRBJ1-2 and V is TRBV6-5; 8 bases are shared with TRBD1. The CDR3 sequence is 15 residues long. In germline, CDR1 is MNHEY, CDR2 SVGAGI. CDR3 residues: CASRPSGQGRYGNTF. The CDR3 bases are TGTGCCAGCAGGCCCTCTGGACAGGGTCGCTATGGCAACACCTTC.

This clonotype has ten or more counts. The chain carries TRBV9 and TRBJ2-3; 10 positions agree with TRBD2. This CDR3 contains 15 residues. J lost 5 bases, V lost 3 bases, and 6 bases had no gene match. Germline CDR1 is SGDLS and CDR2 is YYNGEE. CDR3 loop: CASSETSGVIDTQYF. The DNA for the CDR3 is TGTGCCAGCAGCGAAACTAGCGGGGTAATAGATACGCAGTATTTT.

This clonotype has only a few counts. This sequence joins TRBV4-1 and TRBJ1-5, with D possibly being TRBD1 (5 bases). The CDR3 is 15 residues long. Between the trimmed V and J ends, which lost 1 base and 1 base, there was a span of 8 bases. CDR1 and CDR2 from the germline V gene are MGHRA and YSYEKL. CDR3 bases: TGCGCCAGCAGCCAAGTATGGGACAGCAATCAGCCCCAGCATTTT. Encoded protein: CASSQVWDSNQPQHF.

This clonotype was counted ten times or more. The genes are TRBV20-1 and TRBJ1-2, with 9 nucleotides matching TRBD1. The V gene's germline CDR1 is DFQATT and CDR2 SNEGSKA (reference sequence). Losses at the gene ends were 6 bases for V and 2 bases for J; bases not matched to a gene: 7. This CDR3 has 14 amino acids. CDR3 amino acids: CSATGQGTNYGYTF. The CDR3 DNA reads TGCAGTGCCACGGGACAGGGCACCAACTATGGCTACACCTTC.

About this clonotype itself: At one boundary the junction diverges from the germline segment, which might be a read error. This chain uses TRBV12-3 or TRBV12-4 with TRBJ1-1; D is unresolved. CDR3 size: 14 residues. CDR3 sequence: CASRHGRRNSEAFF. CDR3 coding DNA: TGTGCCAGCAGACACGGGAGAAGAAACAGTGAAGCTTTCTTT.